This T cell receptor (beta chain) was captured by sequencing in a study of shared clonotypes between healthy human individuals. All the donors were Caucasian adults who lived in Nashville, Tennessee. Assay used: immunoSEQ multiplex PCR; TCRdb lists only in-frame clones, some missing. Of 490,000 or so clones in the sample, around 78% were seen once. J lost 5 bases, V lost 4 bases, and 8 bases had no gene match. Germline V lookup: CDR1 MNHNS, CDR2 SASEGT. The length of the CDR3 is 16 residues. This clone was picked up a small number of times. Its antigen is as yet unknown. Regarding the study as a whole: Clonotype sharing among donors, it was expected, would be affected by sequencing depth.

Sequenced input: PBMCs. The chain carries TRBV6-1 and TRBJ2-2, with 9 bases aligning to TRBD2. The origin of this receptor is a middle-aged woman in good health. Some clones in this sample may be carry-over from other donors' samples. DNA of the CDR3: TGTGCCAGCAGTGGAAAACTAGCGGGTCTAACCGGGGAGCTGTTTTTT. It is translated as CASSGKLAGLTGELFF.